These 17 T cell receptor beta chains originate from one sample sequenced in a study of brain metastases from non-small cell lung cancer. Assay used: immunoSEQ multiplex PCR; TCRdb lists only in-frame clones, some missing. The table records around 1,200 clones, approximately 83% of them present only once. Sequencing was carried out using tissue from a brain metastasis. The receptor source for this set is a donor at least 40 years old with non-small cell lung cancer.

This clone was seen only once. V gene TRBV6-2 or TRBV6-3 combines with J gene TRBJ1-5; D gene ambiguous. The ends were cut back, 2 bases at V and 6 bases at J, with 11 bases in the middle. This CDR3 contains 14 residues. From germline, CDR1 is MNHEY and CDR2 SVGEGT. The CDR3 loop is CASSYGMGGQPQHF. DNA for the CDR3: TGTGCCAGCAGTTACGGGATGGGAGGTCAGCCCCAGCATTTT.

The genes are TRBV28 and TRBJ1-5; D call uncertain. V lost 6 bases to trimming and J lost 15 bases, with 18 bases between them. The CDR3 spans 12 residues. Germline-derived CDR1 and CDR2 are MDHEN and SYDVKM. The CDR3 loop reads CASSPPHGGSHF. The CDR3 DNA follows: TGTGCCAGCAGCCCCCCTCACGGTGGATCGCATTTT.

The DNA of the CDR3 is TGTGCCAGCCAACGGAGGAATCAGCCCCAGCATTTT. This encodes CASQRRNQPQHF. The chain couples TRBV7-9 to TRBJ1-5; D uncertain. Trimming removed 8 bases from V and 4 bases from J, with 9 bases in between. The CDR3 totals 12 residues. Germline lookup yields CDR1 SEHNR and CDR2 FQNEAQ (reference sequence).

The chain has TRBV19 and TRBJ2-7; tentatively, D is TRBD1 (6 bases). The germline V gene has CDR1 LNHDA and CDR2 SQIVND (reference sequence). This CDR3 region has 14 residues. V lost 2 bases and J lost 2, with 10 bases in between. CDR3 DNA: TGTGCCAGTAGTATAACAGGGAAGACCTACGAGCAGTACTTC. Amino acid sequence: CASSITGKTYEQYF.

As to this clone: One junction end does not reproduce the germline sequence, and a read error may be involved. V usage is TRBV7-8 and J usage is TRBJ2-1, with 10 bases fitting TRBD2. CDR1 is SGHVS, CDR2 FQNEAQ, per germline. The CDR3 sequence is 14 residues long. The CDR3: CASSRTSGYSEQFF. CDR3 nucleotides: TGTGCCAGCAGCCGGACTAGCGGCTACAGTGAGCAGTTCTTC.

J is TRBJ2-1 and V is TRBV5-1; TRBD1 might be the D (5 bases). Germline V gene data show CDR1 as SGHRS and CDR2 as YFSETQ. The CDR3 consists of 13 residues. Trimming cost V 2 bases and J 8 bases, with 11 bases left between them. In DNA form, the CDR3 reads TGCGCCAGCAGCTTCCCCAGGGCCGATGAGCAGTTCTTC. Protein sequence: CASSFPRADEQFF.

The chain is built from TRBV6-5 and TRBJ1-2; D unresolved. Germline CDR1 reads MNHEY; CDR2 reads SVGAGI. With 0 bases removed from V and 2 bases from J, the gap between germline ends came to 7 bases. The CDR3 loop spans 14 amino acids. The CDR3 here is CASSYSTANYGYTF. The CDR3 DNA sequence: TGTGCCAGCAGTTACTCGACGGCAAACTATGGCTACACCTTC.

This CDR3 reads CASKGNTEAFF. The CDR3 DNA reads TGTGCCAGCAAAGGGAACACTGAAGCTTTCTTT. The V gene is TRBV6-5, the J gene TRBJ1-1; no definite D call. V was clipped by 7 bases and J by 1 base, with 4 bases between them. The germline V gene has CDR1 MNHEY and CDR2 SVGAGI. This CDR3 contains 11 residues.

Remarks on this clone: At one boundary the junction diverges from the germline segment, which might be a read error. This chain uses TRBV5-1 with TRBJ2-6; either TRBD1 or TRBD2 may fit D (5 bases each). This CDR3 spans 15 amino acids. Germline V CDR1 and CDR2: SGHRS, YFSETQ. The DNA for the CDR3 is TGCGCCAGCAGCTTGGTTGGGTTCGGGGCCAACATCCTGACTTTC. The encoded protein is CASSLVGFGANILTF.

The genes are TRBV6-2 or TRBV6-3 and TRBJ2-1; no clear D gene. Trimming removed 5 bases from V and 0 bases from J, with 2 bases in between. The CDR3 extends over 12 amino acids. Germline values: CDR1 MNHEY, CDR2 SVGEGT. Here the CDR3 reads CASSPSYNEQFF. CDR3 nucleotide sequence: TGTGCCAGCAGTCCCTCCTACAATGAGCAGTTCTTC.

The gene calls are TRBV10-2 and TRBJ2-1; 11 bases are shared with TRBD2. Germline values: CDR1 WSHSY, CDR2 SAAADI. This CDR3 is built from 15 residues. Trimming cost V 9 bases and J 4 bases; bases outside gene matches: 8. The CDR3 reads CASTSGGSTYNEQFF. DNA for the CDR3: TGCGCCAGTACTAGCGGGGGATCGACGTACAATGAGCAGTTCTTC.

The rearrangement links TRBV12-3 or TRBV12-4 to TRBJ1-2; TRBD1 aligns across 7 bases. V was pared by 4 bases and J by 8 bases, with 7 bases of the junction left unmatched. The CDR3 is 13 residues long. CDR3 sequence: CASSSTGPLGYTF. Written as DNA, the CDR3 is TGTGCCAGCAGTTCGACAGGGCCACTGGGCTACACCTTC.

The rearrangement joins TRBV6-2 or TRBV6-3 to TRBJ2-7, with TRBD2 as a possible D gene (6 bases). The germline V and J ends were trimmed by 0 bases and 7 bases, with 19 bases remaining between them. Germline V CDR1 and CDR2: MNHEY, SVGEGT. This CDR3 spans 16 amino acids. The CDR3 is CASSYSRDFGAYEQYF. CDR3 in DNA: TGTGCCAGCAGTTACTCTAGGGACTTCGGTGCGTATGAGCAGTACTTC.

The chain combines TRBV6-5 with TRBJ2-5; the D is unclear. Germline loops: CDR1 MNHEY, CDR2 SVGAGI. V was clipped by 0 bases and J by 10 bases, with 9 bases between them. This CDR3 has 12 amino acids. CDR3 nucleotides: TGTGCCAGCAGTTACTCTGAGGTGAACCAGTACTTC. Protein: CASSYSEVNQYF.

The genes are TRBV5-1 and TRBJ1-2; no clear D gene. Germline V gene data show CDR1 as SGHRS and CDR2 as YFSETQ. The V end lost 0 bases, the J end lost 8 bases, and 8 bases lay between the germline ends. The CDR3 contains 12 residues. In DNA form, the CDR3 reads TGCGCCAGCAGCTTGGCTGGAGGCGGCTACACCTTC. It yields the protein CASSLAGGGYTF.

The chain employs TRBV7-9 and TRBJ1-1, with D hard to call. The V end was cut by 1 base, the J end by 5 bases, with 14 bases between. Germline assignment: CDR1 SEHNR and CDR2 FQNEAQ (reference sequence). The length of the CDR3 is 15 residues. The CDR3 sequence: CASSLDMEGGTEAFF. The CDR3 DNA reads TGTGCCAGCAGCTTAGACATGGAAGGAGGAACTGAAGCTTTCTTT.

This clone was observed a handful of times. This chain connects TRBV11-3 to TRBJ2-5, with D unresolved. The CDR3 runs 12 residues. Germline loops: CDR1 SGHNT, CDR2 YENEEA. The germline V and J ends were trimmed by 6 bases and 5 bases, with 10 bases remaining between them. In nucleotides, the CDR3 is TGTGCCAGCAGTTACCCTTGGGAGACCCAGTACTTC. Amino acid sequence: CASSYPWETQYF.